This is a list of T cell receptor beta chains from one sample in a study of human T cells and chemical hapten exposure. TCRdb passed the RACE reads through MiXCR, listing each CDR3 protein once. In the table there are approximately 90,000 distinct CDR3 sequences, over 6.5% of which are singletons. The sample here was whole blood, taken in connection with sensitization to the hapten diphenylcyclopropenone (DPC). The receptors derive from a man aged 35 to 55 with alopecia areata. Some clones in this sample may be carry-over from other donors' samples. Both conserved end residues are part of each CDR3. The order of the fields is V gene, J gene, D gene, clone size, CDR3 DNA, CDR3 protein. D genes are given only for firm matches. Size values are once, few and many counts, or a class for expanded clones, and some rows have none.

>TRBV14|TRBJ1-2|-|few
TGTGCCAGCAGCCCCGGACACGACTATGGCTACACCTTC
CASSPGHDYGYTF
>TRBV27|TRBJ1-2|-|many
TGTGCCAGCAGTTTCCGCGGACAGAACTATGGCTACACCTTC
CASSFRGQNYGYTF
>TRBV7-2|TRBJ2-1|-|many
TGTGCCAGCAGCTTGGGTAGCCAATCCCTGCTGTTCTTC
CASSLGSQSLLFF
>TRBV30|TRBJ1-6|-|many
TGTGCCTGGGACAGAAATTCACCCCTCCACTTT
CAWDRNSPLHF
>TRBV14|TRBJ1-1|-|-
TGTGCCAGCAGCCAGCTATTGACAGGACCAAATGAAGCTTTCTTT
CASSQLLTGPNEAFF
>TRBV6-5|TRBJ1-4|-|-
TGTGCCAGCAGTTACAATTTACAGGAAAAACTGTTTTTT
CASSYNLQEKLFF
>TRBV20-1|TRBJ1-4|-|few
TGCAGTGCTAAGACCGAGGCTAATGAAAAACTGTTTTTT
CSAKTEANEKLFF
>TRBV2|TRBJ2-3|TRBD2|-
TGTGCCAGCAGTGAGGGTTGGACTAGCGGGGCCACAGATACGCAGTATTTT
CASSEGWTSGATDTQYF
>TRBV5-4|TRBJ2-3|-|many
TGTGCCAGCAGCTCTCGCGGGACTAGCACAGATACGCAGTATTTT
CASSSRGTSTDTQYF
>TRBV6-2/TRBV6-3|TRBJ1-5|TRBD1|many
TGTGCCAGCGACCGGGGACAGGGCAAACAGCCCCAGCATTTT
CASDRGQGKQPQHF
>TRBV27|TRBJ1-5|-|-
TGTGCCAGCAGTCTACGTAGCAATCAGCCCCAGCATTTT
CASSLRSNQPQHF
>TRBV7-2|TRBJ2-2|TRBD2|many
TGTGCCAGCAGCCCCCTAGCGGGAGGGACCGGGGAGCTGTTTTTT
CASSPLAGGTGELFF
>TRBV10-3|TRBJ2-3|-|few
TGTGCCACAACCGCGCTGGAGTATACAGATACGCAGTATTTT
CATTALEYTDTQYF
>TRBV20-1|TRBJ1-5|-|few
TGCAGTGCTAGTGTCCGACCTGGGGATCAGCCCCAGCATTTT
CSASVRPGDQPQHF
>TRBV12-5|TRBJ1-1|-|-
TGTGCTGTTGGAGCCAGTGGGGGCCCGCCTTTCTTT
CAVGASGGPPFF
>TRBV7-6|TRBJ2-3|-|many
TGTGCCAGCAGCTTATCCGACGGGACCACAGATACGCAGTATTTT
CASSLSDGTTDTQYF
>TRBV7-2|TRBJ2-3|-|few
TGTGCCAGCAGCTTAGAACTGGCCGGAGCTACCACAGATACGCAGTATTTT
CASSLELAGATTDTQYF
>TRBV6-1|TRBJ1-3|-|few
TGTGCCAGCAGTGAGACACCTGGAAACACCATATATTTT
CASSETPGNTIYF
>TRBV6-5|TRBJ1-1|-|many
TGTGCCAGCAGGCCGGGACCGTTGAACACTGAAGCTTTCTTT
CASRPGPLNTEAFF
>TRBV5-1|TRBJ2-6|TRBD1|many
TGCGCCAGCAGCCCGGGACAGGGGACCTCTGGGGCCAACGTCCTGACTTTC
CASSPGQGTSGANVLTF
>TRBV28|TRBJ2-1|TRBD2|few
TGTGCCAGCAGTTCAATTGGACTAGCGGGAGTCCGCGGCTACAATGAGCAGTTCTTC
CASSSIGLAGVRGYNEQFF
>TRBV9|TRBJ2-7|-|few
TGTGCCAGCAGCTCAGGAGTGACCTCCTACGAGCAGTACTTC
CASSSGVTSYEQYF
>TRBV7-2|TRBJ1-2|-|many
TGTGCCAGCAGCTCAAGGGCCGGGGGGTATGGCTACACCTTC
CASSSRAGGYGYTF
>TRBV12-3/TRBV12-4|TRBJ1-5|-|-
TGTGCCAGCAGTTTAGACGTCAGGCCCCAGCATTTT
CASSLDVRPQHF
>TRBV7-9|TRBJ2-1|TRBD2|few
TGTGCCAGCAGCTCAGTCAAGTCCCGACTAGCGGGAGACGGCAATGAGCAGTTCTTC
CASSSVKSRLAGDGNEQFF
>TRBV5-6|TRBJ2-3|-|few
TGTGCCAGCAGCTCGCGGACAGACACAGATACGCAGTATTTT
CASSSRTDTDTQYF
>TRBV29-1|TRBJ2-5|TRBD2|many
TGCAGCGGGACGTTAAAGGGGACTATAGTGGAGACCCAGTACTTC
CSGTLKGTIVETQYF
>TRBV29-1|TRBJ2-1|TRBD1|many
TGCAGAGTCTCCGGACAGGGATACAATGAGCAGTTCTTC
CRVSGQGYNEQFF
>TRBV5-5|TRBJ2-3|TRBD2|-
TGTGCCAGCAGCTTGGCGTTACGGACTAGCGGGAGGGTTTATACGCAGTATTTT
CASSLALRTSGRVYTQYF
>TRBV28|TRBJ2-3|TRBD2|-
TGTGCCAGCAGTTCCCTTCTAGCGGGAGGACCTACGCAGTATTTT
CASSSLLAGGPTQYF
>TRBV6-6|TRBJ2-3|-|few
TGTGCCAGCAGTTACTCTCGATTCACAGATACGCAGTATTTT
CASSYSRFTDTQYF
>TRBV5-1|TRBJ1-2|-|-
TGCGCCAGCAGCTCCTGGACAGACTTGGGTGGCTACACCTTC
CASSSWTDLGGYTF
>TRBV14|TRBJ1-5|-|-
TGTGCCAGCAGCCAAGTCCTCGGTCAGCCCCAGCATTTT
CASSQVLGQPQHF
>TRBV28|TRBJ2-5|-|few
TGTGCCAGCACCGACGGAGTTGCGGGGACCCAGTACTTC
CASTDGVAGTQYF
>TRBV7-8|TRBJ2-7|-|many
TGTGCCAGCAGCTTAGGCCCGGGAACTGGCAGCTCCTACGAGCAGTACTTC
CASSLGPGTGSSYEQYF
>TRBV18|TRBJ2-7|-|-
TGTGCCAGCTCACCTCCCTGGTCCGATTCCTACGAGCAGTACTTC
CASSPPWSDSYEQYF
>TRBV6-7|TRBJ2-1|-|once
TGTGCCAGGGAGGCTTCTGAGCAGTTCTTC
CAREASEQFF
>TRBV7-9|TRBJ2-3|TRBD2|-
TGTGCCAGCAACCCGACTAGCGGGCCAGATACGCAGTATTTT
CASNPTSGPDTQYF
>TRBV29-1|TRBJ2-3|TRBD2|-
TGCAGCGTTGAATATGGCGGGAGGAAGCCAGATACGCAGTATTTT
CSVEYGGRKPDTQYF
>TRBV6-6|TRBJ2-7|-|many
TGTGCCAGCAGTTACTCGACGTACGAGCAGTACTTC
CASSYSTYEQYF
>TRBV4-1|TRBJ2-1|TRBD2|many
TGCGCCAGCAGCCAGAGAAGCGGGAGAAACAATGAGCAGTTCTTC
CASSQRSGRNNEQFF
>TRBV27|TRBJ2-3|TRBD2|-
TGTGCCAGCAGTCCCTTAGCGGGAGGCAAAGATACGCAGTATTTT
CASSPLAGGKDTQYF
>TRBV5-4|TRBJ2-5|-|-
TGTGCCAGCGGCGCGCGGGGCCTGGAACAGACCCAGTACTTC
CASGARGLEQTQYF
>TRBV20-1|TRBJ2-1|-|many
TGCAGTGCTCACCACCCTTCGGGCTATGAGCAGTTCTTC
CSAHHPSGYEQFF
>TRBV28|TRBJ2-7|-|-
TGTGCCAGCAGTTTATCCGGCGGTCTCGGGGACGAGCAGTACTTC
CASSLSGGLGDEQYF
>TRBV20-1|TRBJ2-2|TRBD1|-
TGCAGTGCTTGGGACAGGGGGCGCGGGGAGCTGTTTTTT
CSAWDRGRGELFF
>TRBV4-2|TRBJ2-1|TRBD2|few
TGTGCCAGCAGCCAAGCCACAGCGGGAGCCCCCTACAATGAGCAGTTCTTC
CASSQATAGAPYNEQFF
>TRBV5-1|TRBJ2-1|-|-
TGCGCCAGCAGCATTGACCGGACTACCCGGCCGTGGAGCTCCTACAATGAGCAGTTCTTC
CASSIDRTTRPWSSYNEQFF
>TRBV10-3|TRBJ2-1|TRBD2|many
TGTGCCATCAGTGAATCAAGCGGGAGGGCCTTGAATGAGCAGTTCTTC
CAISESSGRALNEQFF
>TRBV7-2|TRBJ2-5|-|many
TGTGCCAGCAGCCAATTCGGACAGCCGCAAGAGACCCAGTACTTC
CASSQFGQPQETQYF
>TRBV7-2|TRBJ1-4|TRBD1|few
TGTGCCAGCAGCTTAGACAGGGGGATTTATGAAAAACTGTTTTTT
CASSLDRGIYEKLFF
>TRBV7-9|TRBJ2-2|-|-
TGTGCCAGCAGCATATCCAGGGACACCGGGGAGCTGTTTTTT
CASSISRDTGELFF
>TRBV20-1|TRBJ2-1|-|-
TGCAGTGCTAGAGGGGATCGATCTGGATCCTACAATGAGCAGTTCTTC
CSARGDRSGSYNEQFF
>TRBV6-5|TRBJ2-7|-|many
TGTGCCAGCAGTAGTCAATGGGGGGCTAGCTACGAGCAGTACTTC
CASSSQWGASYEQYF
>TRBV12-3/TRBV12-4|TRBJ2-3|TRBD1|many
TGTGCCAGCAGTTTACAGGGACAGGGACGCGATACGCAGTATTTT
CASSLQGQGRDTQYF
>TRBV11-2|TRBJ2-6|-|-
TGTGCCAGCAGCTTGGGCCAACGGAGGGGTTCTGGGGCCAACGTCCTGACTTTC
CASSLGQRRGSGANVLTF
>TRBV29-1|TRBJ1-1|-|-
TGCAGCGCGTCAGGCGGACTGAACACTGAAGCTTTCTTT
CSASGGLNTEAFF
>TRBV20-1|TRBJ2-5|-|-
TGCAGTGCTGGCCCGGAACAAGAGACCCAGTACTTC
CSAGPEQETQYF
>TRBV11-2|TRBJ1-6|TRBD1|many
TGTGCCAGCAGCCCGCGGACAGGGATTAATTCACCCCTCCACTTT
CASSPRTGINSPLHF
>TRBV6-5|TRBJ1-3|-|few
TGTGCCAGCAGTTCGGGGGGGGCTCAAGGCAGAAACACCATATATTTT
CASSSGGAQGRNTIYF